Each of the 2 T cell receptor beta chains below was sequenced from the same sample in a study of cytomegalovirus exposure and HLA in healthy donors. The primer mix had 60 Vbeta and 13 Jbeta primers. Sequencing was performed with immunoSEQ multiplex PCR; in TCRdb, only in-frame clones are kept and a portion is missing. The sample lists some 130,000 clones; roughly 82% were seen once. Material: PBMCs. The receptors were gathered from a male donor in good health and CMV-seropositive.

The J gene is TRBJ1-5, the V gene TRBV28; D perhaps matches TRBD1 (6 bases). With 4 bases removed from V and 0 bases from J, the gap between germline ends came to 10 bases. This CDR3 has 15 residues. CDR1 and CDR2 (germline): MDHEN, SYDVKM. The CDR3 sequence: CASSSGTFSNQPQHF. In DNA, the CDR3 is TGTGCCAGCAGTTCCGGGACATTTAGCAATCAGCCCCAGCATTTT.

The V call is TRBV2, the J call TRBJ1-2; perhaps TRBD1 as D (5 bases). Trimming removed 7 bases at V and 4 bases at J, with 13 bases between. Germline CDR1 SNHLY, CDR2 FYNNEI. The CDR3 is 13 residues long. CDR3 residues: CASTGGSSYGYTF. The CDR3 nucleotides are TGTGCCAGCACTGGGGGGAGCAGCTATGGCTACACCTTC.